This T cell receptor (beta chain) was sequenced for a study of cytomegalovirus exposure and HLA in healthy donors. PCR used 60 Vbeta primers and 13 Jbeta primers. The table came from immunoSEQ multiplex PCR; TCRdb's copy has only in-frame clones and leaves some out. Here the sample spans 160,000 or so clones, approximately 80% being singletons. Healthy bone marrow donors formed the donor group. The length of the CDR3 is 16 residues. The ends lost 4 bases at V and 6 bases at J; junction bases unmatched: 11. The germline gives CDR1 SGHRS, CDR2 YFSETQ. Sequencing input: PBMCs. This chain connects TRBV5-1 to TRBJ1-2; TRBD1 matches at 11 bases. The TCR originated in a male donor in good health and CMV-seropositive. The CDR3 DNA reads TGCGCCAGCAGCAGCAGAGGACAGGGGGCTTCGGATGGCTACACCTTC. Its protein product is CASSSRGQGASDGYTF.